This TCR beta chain comes out of a study of technical replicates of blood from several donors. Clones were read by immunoSEQ multiplex PCR, and TCRdb kept only the in-frame ones, dropping some. Of 70,000 to 90,000 clones in the sample, 85% to 95% were seen once. The receptor was isolated from a human donor in good health. The sequenced sample consisted of T cells isolated from PBMCs.

For the CDR3, the DNA is TGTGCCAGCACCCGCGACGCGGGAAGTACAGATACGCAGTATTTT. Encoded protein: CASTRDAGSTDTQYF. V and J are TRBV5-4 and TRBJ2-3; TRBD2 might be the D (6 bases). V gave up 6 bases and J gave up 3 bases, with 17 bases separating them. CDR1 is SGHNT and CDR2 is YYREEE in the germline V gene (reference sequence). The CDR3 is 15 residues long.